This is a list of T cell receptor beta chains from one sample in a study of response to subunit inactivated influenza vaccine. TCRdb re-derived calls from the RT-PCR reads in MiXCR, one entry per CDR3 protein. The data show 500,000 to 650,000 distinct CDR3 sequences, less than 8% seen once. The starting material was PBMCs from blood, obtained less than 30 months after vaccination. These receptors all stem from a man between 45 and 75 years old who received an inactivated influenza vaccine. Both conserved end residues are part of each CDR3. The D gene is left open where the match is weak. Clone size is not always given. Where it is, it says once, few, many or a class for expanded clones.

TRBV5-6	many	NA	TRBJ1-4	CASSLWGAYEKLFF	TGTGCCAGCAGCTTATGGGGAGCCTATGAAAAACTGTTTTTT
TRBV10-2	many	TRBD2	TRBJ2-3	CASRATSVYTDTQYF	TGCGCCAGCAGGGCTACTAGCGTCTACACAGATACGCAGTATTTT
TRBV12-3/TRBV12-4	few	TRBD1	TRBJ2-3	CASSLIVGQGSTDTQYF	TGTGCCAGCAGTTTAATTGTAGGACAGGGGAGCACAGATACGCAGTATTTT
TRBV10-3	few	TRBD2	TRBJ2-5	CAIKRGAAQETQYF	TGTGCCATCAAGCGGGGAGCGGCCCAAGAGACCCAGTACTTC
TRBV3-1	NA	TRBD1	TRBJ2-3	CASSKTGETDTQYF	TGTGCCAGCAGTAAGACAGGGGAAACAGATACGCAGTATTTT
TRBV3-1	many	TRBD2	TRBJ2-7	CASSQDLSGRLYEQYF	TGTGCCAGCAGCCAAGATCTGAGCGGGAGGCTCTACGAGCAGTACTTC
TRBV20-1	many	NA	TRBJ2-5	CSARDRGPGETQYF	TGCAGTGCTAGAGATCGAGGGCCGGGAGAGACCCAGTACTTC
TRBV3-1	many	TRBD1	TRBJ1-5	CASSLFRDRGQPQHF	TGTGCCAGCAGCCTATTCCGGGACAGGGGTCAGCCCCAGCATTTT
TRBV2	NA	TRBD1	TRBJ2-5	CASSVDRAYETQYF	TGTGCCAGCAGTGTGGACAGGGCGTACGAGACCCAGTACTTC
TRBV2	NA	NA	TRBJ1-5	CASSFRPESNQPQHF	TGTGCCAGCAGTTTCCGGCCTGAAAGCAATCAGCCCCAGCATTTT
TRBV9	many	TRBD2	TRBJ2-1	CASSVATGTSWGEQFF	TGTGCCAGCAGCGTAGCTACCGGGACTAGTTGGGGTGAGCAGTTCTTC
TRBV5-1	many	TRBD1	TRBJ1-1	CASSPRTGVGTEAFF	TGCGCCAGCAGCCCCCGCACAGGGGTTGGAACTGAAGCTTTCTTT
TRBV6-5	NA	NA	TRBJ1-2	CASSYSQGNYGYTF	TGTGCCAGCAGTTACTCACAGGGTAACTATGGCTACACCTTC
TRBV18	NA	NA	TRBJ1-1	CASSPDRLNTEAFF	TGTGCCAGCTCCCCGGACAGACTGAACACTGAAGCTTTCTTT
TRBV4-3	NA	TRBD1	TRBJ2-4	CASSQVGTVQNIQYF	TGCGCCAGCAGCCAAGTAGGGACAGTCCAAAACATTCAGTACTTC
TRBV6-2/TRBV6-3	few	NA	TRBJ2-1	CASTEWGREQFF	TGTGCCAGCACTGAATGGGGGCGTGAGCAGTTCTTC